The source of this TCR beta chain is a study of cytomegalovirus exposure and HLA in healthy donors. Study-level findings and limits: Among TCR beta chains, those listed as cytomegalovirus-associated numbered more than 150.

PCR primers comprised 60 Vbeta and 13 Jbeta primers. Libraries were prepared by immunoSEQ multiplex PCR; TCRdb keeps only in-frame clonotypes and omits some of them. The sample includes 150,000 to 180,000 clones, under 85% of them seen just once. Notes on this clone: Its antigen is not known.

Per germline, CDR1 SQVTM and CDR2 ANQGSEA. Trimming pared 2 bases from V and 3 bases from J, leaving 11 bases between. This CDR3 is built from 14 residues. The chain recombines TRBV29-1 with TRBJ1-3; perhaps TRBD1 as D (6 bases). The source of this sequence is a man between 18 and 35 years old in good health and CMV-seronegative. Material: PBMCs. The CDR3 DNA reads as TGCAGCGTTGAAAAACAGGGTCTTGGAAACACCATATATTTT. It specifies CSVEKQGLGNTIYF.